The T cell receptor (beta chain) under discussion was sequenced for a study of tumor-infiltrating lymphocytes in primary liver carcinoma. Study summary: Treatment of the patients' primary liver carcinoma consisted of surgical resection.

Findings of the study overall: With p = 0.039, the top-250-clone fraction in tumors significantly exceeded that in blood.

Using a constant-region primer together with ProtoScript II reverse transcriptase, TCR beta cDNA was made from approximately 500 ng of total RNA. Libraries covering TCR beta were generated through three nested multiplex PCR rounds (using a slightly modified ARM-PCR). Both of the initial two PCR rounds ran for approximately 11 cycles and employed TRBV1-TRBV30 forward primers alongside a C-beta reverse primer. TCRdb ran MiXCR on the multiplex PCR reads and lists one entry per CDR3 protein. This sample carries approximately 310,000 distinct CDR3 sequences, over 55% of them seen once, and the ten largest clones take approximately 9.4%. Unmatched junction bases numbered 10, after V lost 1 base and J lost 5 bases. This CDR3 comprises 17 residues. Germline CDR1 is LGHNA and CDR2 is YNFKEQ. The sample holds many counts of this clonotype. Its cognate antigen is unknown. Unsorted whole blood served as the source of blood RNA, and germline DNA was extracted as well. The authors collected 4 to 5 milliliters of peripheral blood before surgery.

The chain joins TRBV4-2 to TRBJ2-1; TRBD2 agrees at 8 bases. This clonotype was obtained from a man between 35 and 55 years old with primary liver carcinoma and hepatitis B virus infection. The source material was peripheral blood. This CDR3 reads CASSQADREGPNNEQFF. CDR3 nucleotide sequence: TGTGCCAGCAGCCAAGCAGATCGGGAGGGCCCAAACAATGAGCAGTTCTTC.